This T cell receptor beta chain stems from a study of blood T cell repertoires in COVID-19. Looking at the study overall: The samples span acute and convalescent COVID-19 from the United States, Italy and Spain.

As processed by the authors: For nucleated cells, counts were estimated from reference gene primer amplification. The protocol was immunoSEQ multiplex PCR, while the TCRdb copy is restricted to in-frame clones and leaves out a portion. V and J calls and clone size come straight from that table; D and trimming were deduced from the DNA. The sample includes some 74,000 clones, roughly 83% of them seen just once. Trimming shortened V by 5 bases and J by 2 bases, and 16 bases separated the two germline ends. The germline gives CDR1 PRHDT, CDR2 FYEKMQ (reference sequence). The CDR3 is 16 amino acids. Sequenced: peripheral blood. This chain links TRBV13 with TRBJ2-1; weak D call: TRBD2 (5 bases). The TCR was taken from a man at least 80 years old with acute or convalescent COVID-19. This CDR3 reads CASSPWAGNTYNEQFF. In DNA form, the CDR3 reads TGTGCCAGCAGCCCATGGGCCGGGAACACCTACAATGAGCAGTTCTTC.